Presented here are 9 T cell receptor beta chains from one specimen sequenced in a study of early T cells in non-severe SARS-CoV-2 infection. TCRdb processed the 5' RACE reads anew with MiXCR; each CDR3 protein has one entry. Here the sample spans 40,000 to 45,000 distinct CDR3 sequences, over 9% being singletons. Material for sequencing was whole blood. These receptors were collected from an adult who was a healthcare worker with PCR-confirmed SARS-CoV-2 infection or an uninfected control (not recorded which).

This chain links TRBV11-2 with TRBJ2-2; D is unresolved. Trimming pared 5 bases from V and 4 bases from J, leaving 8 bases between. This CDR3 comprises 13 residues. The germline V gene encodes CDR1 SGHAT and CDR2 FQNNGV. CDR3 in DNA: TGTGCCAGCAGCCCACTCGGCACCGGGGAGCTGTTTTTT. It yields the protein CASSPLGTGELFF.

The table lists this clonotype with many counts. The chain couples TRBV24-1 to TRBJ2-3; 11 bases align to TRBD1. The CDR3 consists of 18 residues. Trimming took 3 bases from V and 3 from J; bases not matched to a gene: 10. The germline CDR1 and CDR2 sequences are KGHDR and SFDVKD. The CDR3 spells CATSDPTGTGGATDTQYF. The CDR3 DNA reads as TGTGCCACCAGTGATCCCACCGGGACAGGGGGAGCGACAGATACGCAGTATTTT.

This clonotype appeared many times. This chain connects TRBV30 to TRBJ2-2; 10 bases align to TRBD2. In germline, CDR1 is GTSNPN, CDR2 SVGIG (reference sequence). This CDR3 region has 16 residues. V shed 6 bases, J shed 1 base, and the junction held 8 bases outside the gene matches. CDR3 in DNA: TGTGCCTGTAGAGCGGGGGGGCCCCTGAACACCGGGGAGCTGTTTTTT. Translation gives CACRAGGPLNTGELFF.

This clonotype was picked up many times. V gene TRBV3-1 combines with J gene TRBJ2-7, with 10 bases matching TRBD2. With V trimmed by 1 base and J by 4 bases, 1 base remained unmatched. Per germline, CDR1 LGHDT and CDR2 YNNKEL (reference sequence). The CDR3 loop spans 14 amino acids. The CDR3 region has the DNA TGTGCCAGCAGCCAAGGTAGCGGGGGGTACGAGCAGTACTTC. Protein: CASSQGSGGYEQYF.

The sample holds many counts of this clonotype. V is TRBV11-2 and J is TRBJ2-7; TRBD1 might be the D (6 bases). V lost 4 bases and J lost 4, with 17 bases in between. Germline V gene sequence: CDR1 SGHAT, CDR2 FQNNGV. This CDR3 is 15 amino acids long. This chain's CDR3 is CASSSWTEGAYEQYF. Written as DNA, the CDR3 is TGTGCCAGCAGCTCATGGACAGAGGGTGCTTACGAGCAGTACTTC.

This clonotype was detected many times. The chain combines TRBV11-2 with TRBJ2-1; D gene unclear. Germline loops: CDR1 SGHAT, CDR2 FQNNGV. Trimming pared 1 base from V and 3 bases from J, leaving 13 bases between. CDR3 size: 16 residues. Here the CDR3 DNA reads TGTGCCAGCAGCTTAGGTTCGATGGAGTACTACAATGAGCAGTTCTTC. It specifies CASSLGSMEYYNEQFF.

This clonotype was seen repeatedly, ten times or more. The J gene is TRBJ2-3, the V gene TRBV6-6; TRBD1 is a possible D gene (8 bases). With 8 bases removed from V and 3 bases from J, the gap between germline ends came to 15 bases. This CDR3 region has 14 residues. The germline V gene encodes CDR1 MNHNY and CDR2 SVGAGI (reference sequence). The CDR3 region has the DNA TGTGCCAGCGGTAACAGGGGGGGGACAGATACGCAGTATTTT. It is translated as CASGNRGGTDTQYF.

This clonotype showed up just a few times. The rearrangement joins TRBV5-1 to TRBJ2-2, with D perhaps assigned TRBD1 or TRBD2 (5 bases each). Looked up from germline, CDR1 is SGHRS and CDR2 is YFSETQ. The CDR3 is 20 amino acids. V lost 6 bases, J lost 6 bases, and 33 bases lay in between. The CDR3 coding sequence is TGCGCCAGCACCCCAGTTGATGGGACCGGACCCCCAGCGAAACCCGGGGAGCTGTTTTTT. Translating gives CASTPVDGTGPPAKPGELFF. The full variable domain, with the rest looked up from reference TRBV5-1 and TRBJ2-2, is KAGVTQTPRYLIKTRGQQVTLSCSPISGHRSVSWYQQTPGQGLQFLFEYFSETQRNKGNFPGRFSGRQFSNSRSEMNVSTLELGDSALYLCASTPVDGTGPPAKPGELFFGEGSRLTVL.

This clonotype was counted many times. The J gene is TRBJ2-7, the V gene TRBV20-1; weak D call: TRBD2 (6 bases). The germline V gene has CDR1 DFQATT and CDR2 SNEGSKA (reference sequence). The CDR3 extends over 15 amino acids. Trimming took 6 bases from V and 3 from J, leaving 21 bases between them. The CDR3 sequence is CSARGTTQNVYEQYF. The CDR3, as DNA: TGCAGTGCGCGGGGTACTACCCAAAATGTCTACGAGCAGTACTTC.